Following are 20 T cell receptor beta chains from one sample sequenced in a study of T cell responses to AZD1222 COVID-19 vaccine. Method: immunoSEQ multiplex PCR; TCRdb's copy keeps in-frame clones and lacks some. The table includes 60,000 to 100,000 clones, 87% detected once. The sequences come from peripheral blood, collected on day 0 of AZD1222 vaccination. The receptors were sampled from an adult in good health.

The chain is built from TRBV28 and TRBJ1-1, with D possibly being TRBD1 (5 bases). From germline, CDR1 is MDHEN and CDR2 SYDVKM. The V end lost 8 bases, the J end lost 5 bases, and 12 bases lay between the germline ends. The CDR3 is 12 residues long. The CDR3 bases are TGTGCCAGCCTAAGGAAGGGGACTGAAGCTTTCTTT. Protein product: CASLRKGTEAFF.

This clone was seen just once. CDR3 protein: CASSLAGTGFIRYEQYF. The CDR3 DNA reads as TGTGCCAGCAGCTTGGCGGGGACAGGGTTCATACGATACGAGCAGTACTTC. The chain uses TRBV5-6 and TRBJ2-7, with TRBD1 identical over 9 bases. CDR3 size: 17 residues. Germline-derived CDR1 and CDR2 are SGHDT and YYEEEE. V shed 0 bases and J 4 bases; nucleotides not matched to a gene: 11.

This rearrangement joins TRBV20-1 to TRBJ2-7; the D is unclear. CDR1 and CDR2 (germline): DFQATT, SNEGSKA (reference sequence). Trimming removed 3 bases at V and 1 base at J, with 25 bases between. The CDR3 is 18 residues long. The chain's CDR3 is CSASDPSLKVWQSYEQYF. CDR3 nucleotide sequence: TGCAGTGCTAGTGATCCCTCCTTAAAGGTATGGCAGTCCTACGAGCAGTACTTC.

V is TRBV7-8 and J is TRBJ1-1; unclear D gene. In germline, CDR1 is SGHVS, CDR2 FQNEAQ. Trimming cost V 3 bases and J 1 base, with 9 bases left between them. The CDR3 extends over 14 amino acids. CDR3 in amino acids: CASSFGSSNTEAFF. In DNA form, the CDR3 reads TGTGCCAGCAGCTTCGGCTCATCGAACACTGAAGCTTTCTTT.

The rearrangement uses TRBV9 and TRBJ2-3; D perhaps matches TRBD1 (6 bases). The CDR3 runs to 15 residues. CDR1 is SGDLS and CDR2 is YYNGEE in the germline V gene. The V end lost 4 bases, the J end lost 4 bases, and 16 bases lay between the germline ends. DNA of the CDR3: TGTGCCAGCAGCTCACCACCAGGGGTCCCAGATACGCAGTATTTT. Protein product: CASSSPPGVPDTQYF.

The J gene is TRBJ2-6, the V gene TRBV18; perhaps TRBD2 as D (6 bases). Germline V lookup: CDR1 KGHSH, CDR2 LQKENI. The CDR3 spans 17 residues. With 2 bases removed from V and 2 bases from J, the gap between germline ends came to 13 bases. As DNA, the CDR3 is TGTGCCAGCTCACCAATTGGGGAGGTGGCTGGGGCCAACGTCCTGACTTTC. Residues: CASSPIGEVAGANVLTF.

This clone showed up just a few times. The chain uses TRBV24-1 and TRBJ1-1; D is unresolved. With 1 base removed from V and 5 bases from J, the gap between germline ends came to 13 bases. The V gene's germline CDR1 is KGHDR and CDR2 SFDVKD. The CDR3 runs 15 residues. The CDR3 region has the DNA TGTGCCACCAGTGATTTTAGTAGGGATGGAACTGAAGCTTTCTTT. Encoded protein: CATSDFSRDGTEAFF.

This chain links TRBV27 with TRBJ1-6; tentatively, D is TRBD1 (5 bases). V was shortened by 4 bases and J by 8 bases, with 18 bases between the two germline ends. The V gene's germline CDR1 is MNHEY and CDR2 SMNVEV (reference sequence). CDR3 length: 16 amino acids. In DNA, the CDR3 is TGTGCCAGCAGTTATCGGGTCCGGGACTTAGATTCACCCCTCCACTTT. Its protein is CASSYRVRDLDSPLHF.

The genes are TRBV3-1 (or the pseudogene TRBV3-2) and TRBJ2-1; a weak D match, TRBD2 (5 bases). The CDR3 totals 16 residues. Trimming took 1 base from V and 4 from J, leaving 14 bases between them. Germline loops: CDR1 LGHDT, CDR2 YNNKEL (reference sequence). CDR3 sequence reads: CASSQGGLARYNEQFF. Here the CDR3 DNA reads TGTGCCAGCAGCCAAGGTGGCTTAGCGAGATACAATGAGCAGTTCTTC.

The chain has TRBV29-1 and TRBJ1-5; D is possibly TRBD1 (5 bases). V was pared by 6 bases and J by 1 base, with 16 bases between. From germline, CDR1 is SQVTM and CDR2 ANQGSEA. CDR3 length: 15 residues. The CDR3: CSVDSRARSNQPQHF. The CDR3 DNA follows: TGCAGCGTCGATTCCAGGGCGCGGAGCAATCAGCCCCAGCATTTT.

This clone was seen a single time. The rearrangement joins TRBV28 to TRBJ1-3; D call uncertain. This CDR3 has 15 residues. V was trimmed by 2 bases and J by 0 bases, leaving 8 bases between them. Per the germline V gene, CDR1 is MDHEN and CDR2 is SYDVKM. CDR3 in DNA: TGTGCCAGCAGTTTAGTGGTCGGCTCTGGAAACACCATATATTTT. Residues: CASSLVVGSGNTIYF. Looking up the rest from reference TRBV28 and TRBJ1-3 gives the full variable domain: DVKVTQSSRYLVKRTGEKVFLECVQDMDHENMFWYRQDPGLGLRLIYFSYDVKMKEKGDIPEGYSVSREKKERFSLILESASTNQTSMYLCASSLVVGSGNTIYFGEGSWLTVV.

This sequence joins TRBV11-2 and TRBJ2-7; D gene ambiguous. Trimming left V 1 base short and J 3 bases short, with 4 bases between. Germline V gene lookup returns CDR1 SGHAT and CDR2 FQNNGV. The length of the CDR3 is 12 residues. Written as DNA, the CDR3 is TGTGCCAGCAGCTTAGCTGACTACGAGCAGTACTTC. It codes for CASSLADYEQYF.

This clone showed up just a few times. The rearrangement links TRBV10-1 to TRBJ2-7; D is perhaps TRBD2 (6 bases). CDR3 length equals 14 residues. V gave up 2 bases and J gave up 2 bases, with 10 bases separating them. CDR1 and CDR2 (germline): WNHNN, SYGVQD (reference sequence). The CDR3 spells CASSEAGSPYEQYF. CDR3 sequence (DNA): TGCGCCAGCAGTGAGGCGGGATCGCCCTACGAGCAGTACTTC.

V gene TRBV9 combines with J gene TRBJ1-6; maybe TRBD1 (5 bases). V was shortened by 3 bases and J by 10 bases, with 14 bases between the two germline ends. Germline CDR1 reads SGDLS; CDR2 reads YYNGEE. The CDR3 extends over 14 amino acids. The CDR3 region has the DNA TGTGCCAGCAGCGCACAAGGAACAGGCTCACCCCTCCACTTT. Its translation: CASSAQGTGSPLHF.

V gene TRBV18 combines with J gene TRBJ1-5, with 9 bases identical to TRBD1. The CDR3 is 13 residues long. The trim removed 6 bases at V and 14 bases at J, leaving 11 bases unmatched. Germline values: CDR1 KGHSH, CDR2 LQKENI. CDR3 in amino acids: CASSEARDRAEHF. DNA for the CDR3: TGTGCCAGCTCGGAAGCGCGGGACAGGGCTGAGCATTTT.

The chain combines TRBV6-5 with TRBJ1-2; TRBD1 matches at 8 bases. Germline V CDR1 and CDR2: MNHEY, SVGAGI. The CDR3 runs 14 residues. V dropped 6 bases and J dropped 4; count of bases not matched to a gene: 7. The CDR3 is CASRVGQGPYGYTF. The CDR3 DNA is TGTGCCAGCAGGGTCGGACAGGGCCCCTATGGCTACACCTTC.

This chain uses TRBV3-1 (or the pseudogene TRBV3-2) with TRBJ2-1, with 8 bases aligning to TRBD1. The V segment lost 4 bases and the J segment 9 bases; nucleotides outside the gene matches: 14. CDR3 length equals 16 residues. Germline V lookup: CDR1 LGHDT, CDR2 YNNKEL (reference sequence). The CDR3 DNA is TGTGCCAGCAGCCCCTACCCAGGACAGGGCCAAAGTGAGCAGTTCTTC. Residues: CASSPYPGQGQSEQFF.

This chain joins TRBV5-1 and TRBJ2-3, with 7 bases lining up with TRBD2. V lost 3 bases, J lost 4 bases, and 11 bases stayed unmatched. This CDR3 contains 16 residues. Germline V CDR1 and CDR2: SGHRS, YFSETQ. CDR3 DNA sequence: TGCGCCAGCAGCTCGGAACGGGAGGACGTAGCAGATACGCAGTATTTT. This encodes CASSSEREDVADTQYF.

CDR3 residues: CASSPSRDINYGYTF. CDR3 nucleotide sequence: TGCGCCAGCAGCCCCTCTAGGGACATAAACTATGGCTACACCTTC. V is TRBV4-1 and J is TRBJ1-2; D might be TRBD1 (6 bases). V was cut by 4 bases and J by 2 bases, with 14 bases left in between. This CDR3 is 15 amino acids long. Germline values: CDR1 MGHRA, CDR2 YSYEKL.

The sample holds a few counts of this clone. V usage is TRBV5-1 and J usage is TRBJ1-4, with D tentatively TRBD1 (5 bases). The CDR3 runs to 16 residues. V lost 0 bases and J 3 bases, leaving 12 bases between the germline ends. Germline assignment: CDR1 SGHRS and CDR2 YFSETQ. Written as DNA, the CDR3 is TGCGCCAGCAGCTTGGTCAGGGCAGGAGCTAATGAAAAACTGTTTTTT. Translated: CASSLVRAGANEKLFF.